One sample yielded the 29 T cell receptor beta chains listed below, sequenced in a study of blood T cells in healthy people across ages. Primers used in a second PCR of about 6 to 11 cycles were a sample-barcoded 5' primer and a J-beta primer mix. TCRdb called the 5' RACE reads again in MiXCR, with one record for every CDR3 protein. The sample carries some 850,000 distinct CDR3 sequences, 20% to 30% recorded once. The same sample was also used in a study of T cells of mothers and their children.

Sequenced sample: blood. Source of these receptors: a boy between 10 and 17 years old in good health.

This clonotype was counted only a few times. The V and J genes are TRBV4-1 and TRBJ1-5; 9 nucleotides agree with TRBD1. Germline values: CDR1 MGHRA, CDR2 YSYEKL. After removal of 2 bases from V and 4 bases from J, the junction contained 6 bases not matched to a gene. The CDR3 is 16 amino acids. The chain's CDR3 is CASSQYTGGPNQPQHF. DNA of the CDR3: TGCGCCAGCAGCCAATACACAGGGGGCCCGAATCAGCCCCAGCATTTT.

The rearrangement uses TRBV27 and TRBJ1-2, with D possibly being TRBD1 (5 bases). The CDR3 covers 13 residues. Trimming shortened V by 3 bases and J by 6 bases, and 11 bases separated the two germline ends. CDR1 is MNHEY, CDR2 SMNVEV, per germline (reference sequence). CDR3 amino acids: CASSFRQQDGYTF. The CDR3 DNA reads TGTGCCAGCAGTTTCCGACAGCAAGATGGCTACACCTTC.

This clonotype was observed a few times. This sequence joins TRBV10-3 and TRBJ1-4; TRBD1 aligns across 8 bases. Trimming at V came to 11 bases and at J to 7 bases, leaving 6 bases not matched to a gene. Germline V gives CDR1 ENHRY, CDR2 SYGVKD. The CDR3 length is 12 residues. CDR3 region: CAVQGVGEKLFF. Here the CDR3 DNA reads TGTGCCGTACAGGGGGTCGGTGAAAAACTGTTTTTT.

The chain links TRBV29-1 to TRBJ2-1; D may be TRBD2 (6 bases). With 1 base removed from V and 7 bases from J, the gap between germline ends came to 11 bases. The CDR3 spans 13 residues. Germline V gene sequence: CDR1 SQVTM, CDR2 ANQGSEA. The CDR3 coding sequence is TGCAGCGTTGAAGTTGCGGGAAAAAATGAGCAGTTCTTC. Translation gives CSVEVAGKNEQFF.

The V and J genes are TRBV2 and TRBJ2-2; 7 bases are a match to TRBD2. The ends lost 6 bases at V and 1 base at J; junction bases unmatched: 2. This CDR3 region has 14 residues. Germline V CDR1 and CDR2: SNHLY, FYNNEI. The CDR3 sequence is CASRAGENTGELFF. The CDR3 nucleotides are TGTGCCAGCAGGGCGGGAGAGAACACCGGGGAGCTGTTTTTT.

This clonotype has more than one count but fewer than ten. This chain uses TRBV12-3 or TRBV12-4 with TRBJ2-7; tentatively, D is TRBD2 (6 bases). Gene TRBJ2-1 matches the end of the DNA better, so the J call may be wrong. The CDR3 has 13 residues. The CDR3 DNA follows: TGTGCCAGCAGTGCGGGGACGGACAATGAGCAGTTCTTC. It is translated as CASSAGTDNEQFF.

The chain couples TRBV4-1 to TRBJ2-5, with a weak D call TRBD2 (6 bases). The CDR3 covers 16 residues. The germline V gene has CDR1 MGHRA and CDR2 YSYEKL. V lost 3 bases and J lost 3, with 17 bases in between. The CDR3 DNA sequence: TGCGCCAGCAGCCATCCACGCGGGACTTTCGAAGAGACCCAGTACTTC. As protein: CASSHPRGTFEETQYF.

As concerns this clonotype: The junction departs from germline at one end; a sequencing error may be responsible. V usage is TRBV11-2 and J usage is TRBJ2-1; no clear D gene. Germline values: CDR1 SGHAT, CDR2 FQNNGV. The CDR3 consists of 15 residues. The CDR3 is CASSVDGQSYNEQFF. The CDR3 region has the DNA TGTGCCAGCAGCGTAGACGGGCAGTCCTACAATGAGCAGTTCTTC.

This chain links TRBV10-3 with TRBJ2-6, with D maybe TRBD1 (5 bases). Per germline, CDR1 ENHRY and CDR2 SYGVKD. V shed 10 bases and J shed 4 bases, with 8 bases lying between them. This CDR3 is built from 12 residues. This CDR3 is CATRTGANVLTF. CDR3 DNA: TGTGCCACCAGGACAGGGGCCAACGTCCTGACTTTC.

This chain links TRBV5-5 with TRBJ1-4; unclear D gene. This CDR3 comprises 13 residues. V lost 0 bases and J lost 10, with 10 bases in between. The germline gives CDR1 SGHKS, CDR2 YYEKEE (reference sequence). The CDR3 protein is CASSLGPLGKLFF. The CDR3 nucleotides read TGTGCCAGCAGCTTGGGACCACTTGGAAAACTGTTTTTT.

Only a few counts were recorded for this clonotype. The rearrangement uses TRBV7-6 and TRBJ1-1; D is uncertain. Trimming pared 2 bases from V and 5 bases from J, leaving 12 bases between. The CDR3 is 14 residues long. Germline CDR1 SGHVS, CDR2 FNYEAQ. The CDR3 loop reads CASSLPGVGTEAFF. The CDR3, as DNA: TGTGCCAGCAGCTTACCCGGGGTGGGAACTGAAGCTTTCTTT.

This clonotype came up a few times. The rearrangement joins TRBV20-1 to TRBJ2-1; 9 bases are shared with TRBD1. TRBJ2-7 matches the DNA end more closely, so the J call is doubtful. The CDR3 length is 14 residues. Germline-derived CDR1 and CDR2 are DFQATT and SNEGSKA (reference sequence). The CDR3 bases are TGCAGTGCAGACCCGGGACAGGGCCCCTACGAGCAGTACTTC. Encoded protein: CSADPGQGPYEQYF.

The table lists this clonotype with a few counts. The chain has TRBV5-1 and TRBJ2-3, with D hard to call. The germline V and J ends were trimmed by 4 bases and 3 bases, with 12 bases remaining between them. This CDR3 is built from 14 residues. Germline V gene sequence: CDR1 SGHRS, CDR2 YFSETQ. The CDR3 reads CASSVGRATDTQYF. In nucleotides, the CDR3 is TGCGCCAGCAGCGTCGGAAGGGCGACAGATACGCAGTATTTT.

Only a few counts were recorded for this clonotype. This rearrangement joins TRBV7-2 to TRBJ2-7; D gene uncertain. The CDR3 contains 14 residues. Trimming took 1 base from V and 3 from J, leaving 10 bases between them. CDR1 SGHTA and CDR2 FQGNSA come from the germline V gene. CDR3 DNA sequence: TGTGCCAGCAGCTTAGGTGGCACTGACTACGAGCAGTACTTC. This sequence encodes CASSLGGTDYEQYF.

This clonotype was seen a few times. The chain joins TRBV3-1 to TRBJ2-1; D may be TRBD1 or TRBD2 (5 bases each). The CDR3 extends over 14 amino acids. Trimming took 1 base from V and 7 from J, leaving 11 bases between them. Germline V gene sequence: CDR1 LGHDT, CDR2 YNNKEL (reference sequence). As DNA, the CDR3 is TGTGCCAGCAGCCAAGGGGACGGCGGGAATGAGCAGTTCTTC. It translates to CASSQGDGGNEQFF.

This clonotype was found a few times. V and J are TRBV11-2 and TRBJ2-7; no firm D call. Germline V CDR1 and CDR2: SGHAT, FQNNGV. This CDR3 has 14 amino acids. The V end lost 1 base, the J end lost 3 bases, and 10 bases lay between the germline ends. CDR3 sequence: CASSLVPGYYEQYF. The CDR3 region has the DNA TGTGCCAGCAGCTTAGTCCCAGGCTACTACGAGCAGTACTTC.

This clonotype has only a few counts. The CDR3 loop reads CASGPYQPQHF. The CDR3 nucleotides read TGTGCCAGCGGTCCCTATCAGCCCCAGCATTTT. This sequence joins TRBV25-1 and TRBJ1-5, with D hard to call. In germline, CDR1 is MGHDK, CDR2 SYGVNS. V lost 8 bases to trimming and J lost 5 bases, with 7 bases between them. This CDR3 is 11 amino acids long. The full variable domain, completed using reference TRBV25-1 and TRBJ1-5, is EADIYQTPRYLVIGTGKKITLECSQTMGHDKMYWYQQDPGMELHLIHYSYGVNSTEKGDLSSESTVSRIRTEHFPLTLESARPSHTSQYLCASGPYQPQHFGDGTRLSIL.

This clonotype was picked up a small number of times. The chain uses TRBV20-1 and TRBJ2-7, with TRBD1 matching over 7 bases. This CDR3 region has 15 residues. Germline loops: CDR1 DFQATT, CDR2 SNEGSKA (reference sequence). Losses at the gene ends were 3 bases for V and 2 bases for J; bases not matched to a gene: 10. As DNA, the CDR3 is TGCAGTGCTAGGCCGAGGGGACAGCTTCCCTACGAGCAGTACTTC. It encodes CSARPRGQLPYEQYF.

With regard to this clonotype: The junction departs from the called germline gene at one end, perhaps through a read error. V usage is TRBV28 and J usage is TRBJ2-5, with TRBD1 matching 7 bases. CDR1 and CDR2 (germline): MDHEN, SYDVKM. The CDR3 runs 16 residues. The CDR3 loop reads CANSPPGGQVQETQYF. The DNA of the CDR3 is TGTGCCAACAGTCCGCCCGGAGGACAGGTACAAGAGACCCAGTACTTC.

The V and J genes are TRBV4-2 and TRBJ1-4; 9 nucleotides line up with TRBD1. From germline, CDR1 is LGHNA and CDR2 YNFKEQ. J gave up 13 bases and V 0 bases, and 6 bases lay outside the gene matches. This CDR3 has 14 amino acids. The CDR3 loop reads CASSQDRRQGGLFF. In DNA form, the CDR3 reads TGTGCCAGCAGCCAAGATAGGAGACAGGGGGGACTGTTTTTT.

This chain links TRBV5-1 with TRBJ2-5; D perhaps matches TRBD2 (7 bases). CDR3 size: 15 residues. The germline V and J ends were trimmed by 0 bases and 5 bases, with 14 bases remaining between them. CDR1 and CDR2 from the germline V gene are SGHRS and YFSETQ. In nucleotides, the CDR3 is TGCGCCAGCAGCTTGGAAGTGGGGGGGCGTGAGACCCAGTACTTC. It yields the protein CASSLEVGGRETQYF.

The genes are TRBV6-1 and TRBJ2-1; TRBD2 is a possible D gene (5 bases). The DNA end is a closer match to TRBJ2-7, so the J assignment may be wrong. From germline, CDR1 is MNHNS and CDR2 SASEGT. This CDR3 spans 15 amino acids. In DNA form, the CDR3 reads TGTGCCAGCAAGGAGGAAAGCGAGAGCTCCTACGAGCAGTACTTC. It encodes CASKEESESSYEQYF.

The rearrangement uses TRBV5-4 and TRBJ1-2; D might be TRBD1 (5 bases). The CDR3 has 12 amino acids. V was trimmed by 4 bases and J by 8 bases, leaving 12 bases between them. From germline, CDR1 is SGHNT and CDR2 YYREEE (reference sequence). The CDR3 DNA sequence: TGTGCCAGCAGCGACAGCAGGGACGGCTACACCTTC. Translated: CASSDSRDGYTF. The full variable domain, in which reference TRBV5-4 and TRBJ1-2 provide the parts outside the CDR3, is ETGVTQSPTHLIKTRGQQVTLRCSSQSGHNTVSWYQQALGQGPQFIFQYYREEENGRGNFPPRFSGLQFPNYSSELNVNALELDDSALYLCASSDSRDGYTFGSGTRLTVV.

The genes are TRBV9 and TRBJ2-7; 8 bases are a match to TRBD2. There are 15 residues in the CDR3. In germline, CDR1 is SGDLS, CDR2 YYNGEE. V lost 0 bases to trimming and J lost 0 bases; unmatched junction nucleotides: 2. The CDR3 nucleotides read TGTGCCAGCAGCGTAGCGGGGGGGAGCTCCTACGAGCAGTACTTC. It yields the protein CASSVAGGSSYEQYF. The full variable domain, completed using reference TRBV9 and TRBJ2-7, is DSGVTQTPKHLITATGQRVTLRCSPRSGDLSVYWYQQSLDQGLQFLIQYYNGEERAKGNILERFSAQQFPDLHSELNLSSLELGDSALYFCASSVAGGSSYEQYFGPGTRLTVT.

This clonotype is a singleton in its sample. This chain uses TRBV4-1 with TRBJ2-3; D is ambiguous. The CDR3 is 17 residues long. Per germline, CDR1 MGHRA and CDR2 YSYEKL. Trimming removed 0 bases from V and 0 bases from J, with 13 bases in between. CDR3 protein: CASSQDSWFTSTDTQYF. The CDR3, as DNA: TGCGCCAGCAGCCAAGACTCTTGGTTTACTAGCACAGATACGCAGTATTTT.

The table lists this clonotype with a few counts. Germline and junction disagree at one end, which may indicate a read error. The chain combines TRBV6-5 with TRBJ2-5; D unresolved. The CDR3 is made up of 13 amino acids. The germline V gene has CDR1 MNHEY and CDR2 SVGAGI. The CDR3 spells CASRRPTQETRYF. CDR3 DNA sequence: TGTGCCAGCAGACGACCGACCCAAGAGACCCGGTACTTC.

CDR3 bases: TGTGCCAGCAGCCCTCCTGGCGGGGGGGGTTCCCCAGATACGCAGTATTTT. It is translated as CASSPPGGGGSPDTQYF. The rearrangement joins TRBV12-3 or TRBV12-4 to TRBJ2-3, with 9 bases identical to TRBD2. V gave up 6 bases and J gave up 4 bases; unmatched junction bases: 14. The CDR3 totals 17 residues.

This clonotype was counted only a few times. The J gene is TRBJ2-7, the V gene TRBV20-1, with D perhaps matching TRBD1 (6 bases). Germline V gene lookup returns CDR1 DFQATT and CDR2 SNEGSKA (reference sequence). V lost 2 bases to trimming and J lost 2 bases, with 13 bases between them. The CDR3 totals 14 residues. The CDR3 reads CSARPGQTPYEQYF. The CDR3 DNA follows: TGCAGTGCTAGACCCGGACAGACCCCCTACGAGCAGTACTTC.

This clonotype was observed a handful of times. V usage is TRBV28 and J usage is TRBJ1-1; no definite D call. CDR3 length: 15 residues. CDR1 is MDHEN and CDR2 is SYDVKM in the germline V gene. V lost 5 bases to trimming and J lost 3 bases, with 16 bases between them. The CDR3 protein is CASSRHAEQDTEAFF. The CDR3 DNA reads TGTGCCAGCAGTCGCCACGCAGAGCAGGACACTGAAGCTTTCTTT.